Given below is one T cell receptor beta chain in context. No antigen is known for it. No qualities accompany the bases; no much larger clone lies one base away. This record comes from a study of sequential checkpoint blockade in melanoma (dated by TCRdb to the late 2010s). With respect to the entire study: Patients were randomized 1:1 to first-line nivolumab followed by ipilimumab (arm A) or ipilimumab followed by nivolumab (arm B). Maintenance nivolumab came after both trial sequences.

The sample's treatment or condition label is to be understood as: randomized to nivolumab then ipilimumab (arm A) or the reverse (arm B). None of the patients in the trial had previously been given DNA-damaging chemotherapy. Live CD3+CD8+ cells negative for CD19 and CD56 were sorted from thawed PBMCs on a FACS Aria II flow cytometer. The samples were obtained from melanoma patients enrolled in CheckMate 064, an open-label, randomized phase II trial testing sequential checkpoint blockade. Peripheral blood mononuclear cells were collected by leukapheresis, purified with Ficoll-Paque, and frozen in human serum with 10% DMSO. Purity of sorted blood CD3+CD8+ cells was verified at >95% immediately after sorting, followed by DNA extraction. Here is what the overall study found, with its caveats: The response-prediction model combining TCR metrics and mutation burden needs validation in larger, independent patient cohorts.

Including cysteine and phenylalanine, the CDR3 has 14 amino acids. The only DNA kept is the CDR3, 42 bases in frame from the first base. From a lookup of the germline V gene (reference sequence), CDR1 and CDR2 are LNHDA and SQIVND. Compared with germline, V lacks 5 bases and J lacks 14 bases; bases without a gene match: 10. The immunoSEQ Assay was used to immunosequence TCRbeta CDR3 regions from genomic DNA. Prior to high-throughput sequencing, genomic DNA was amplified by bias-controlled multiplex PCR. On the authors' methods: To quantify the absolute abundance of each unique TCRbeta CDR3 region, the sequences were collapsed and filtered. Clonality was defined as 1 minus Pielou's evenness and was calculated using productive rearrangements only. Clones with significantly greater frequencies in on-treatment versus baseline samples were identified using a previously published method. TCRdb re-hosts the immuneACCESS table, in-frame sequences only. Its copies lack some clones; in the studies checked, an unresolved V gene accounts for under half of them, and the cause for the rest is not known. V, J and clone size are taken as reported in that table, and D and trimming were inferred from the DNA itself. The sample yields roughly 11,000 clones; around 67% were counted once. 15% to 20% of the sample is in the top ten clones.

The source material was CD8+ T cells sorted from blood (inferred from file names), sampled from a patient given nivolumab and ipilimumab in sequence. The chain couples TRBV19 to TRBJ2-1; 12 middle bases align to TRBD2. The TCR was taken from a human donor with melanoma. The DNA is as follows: TGTGCCAGTAGTCCCCTGACTAGCGGGAGTATAAAGTTCTTC. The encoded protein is CASSPLTSGSIKFF. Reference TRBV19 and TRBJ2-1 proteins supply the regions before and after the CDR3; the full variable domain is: DGGITQSPKYLFRKEGQNVTLSCEQNLNHDAMYWYRQDPGQGLRLIYYSQIVNDFQKGDIAEGYSVSREKKESFPLTVTSAQKNPTAFYLCASSPLTSGSIKFFGPGTRLTVL.